The 12 T cell receptor beta chains reported below all come from one sample, sequenced in a study of identical twins. TCRdb itself ran the 5' RACE reads through MiXCR, one entry per CDR3 protein. The sample yields some 590,000 distinct CDR3 sequences, 9.5% to 10% seen once. Another study also made use of these data, one on yellow fever vaccine responses in identical twins.

Sample: PBMCs. The receptors come from a woman aged 18-29 years in good health.

CDR3 nucleotide sequence: TGTGCCAGCAGTCCCCGAGGACTAGCGGGAGGGGACTTCCAAGAGACCCAGTACTTC. Protein product: CASSPRGLAGGDFQETQYF. The chain carries TRBV6-2 or TRBV6-3 and TRBJ2-5; TRBD2 agrees at 15 bases. The CDR3 length is 19 residues. The junction had 11 bases not matched to a gene; V was cut back by 5 bases and J by 1 base. In germline, CDR1 is MNHEY, CDR2 SVGEGT.

This rearrangement joins TRBV19 to TRBJ2-1, with 7 bases that match TRBD2. Germline lookup yields CDR1 LNHDA and CDR2 SQIVND (reference sequence). This CDR3 is 13 amino acids long. Losses at the gene ends were 7 bases for V and 4 bases for J; bases not matched to a gene: 4. The CDR3 DNA reads TGTGCCAGTAAGGGACTAAATTACAATGAGCAGTTCTTC. This gives the protein CASKGLNYNEQFF.

This clonotype was seen repeatedly, ten times or more. V and J are TRBV7-9 and TRBJ2-3; D is unclear. The germline V gene encodes CDR1 SEHNR and CDR2 FQNEAQ (reference sequence). The CDR3 contains 13 residues. Trimming took 6 bases from V and 0 from J, leaving 7 bases between them. CDR3 loop: CASRITSTDTQYF. In DNA, the CDR3 is TGTGCCAGCAGGATAACTAGCACAGATACGCAGTATTTT.

Ten or more counts support this clonotype. J is TRBJ2-1 and V is TRBV10-3; 10 bases map to TRBD2. There are 15 residues in the CDR3. CDR1 is ENHRY and CDR2 is SYGVKD in the germline V gene. Trimming removed 5 bases from V and 7 bases from J; junction bases left unmatched: 8. CDR3 sequence (DNA): TGTGCCATCAGTCCGAAGCGGGAGGGCCGGAATGAGCAGTTCTTC. It codes for CAISPKREGRNEQFF.

J is TRBJ2-3 and V is TRBV11-2; 15 nucleotides align to TRBD2. V shed 5 bases and J 8 bases; nucleotides not matched to a gene: 2. Germline assignment: CDR1 SGHAT and CDR2 FQNNGV. The CDR3 has 14 amino acids. CDR3 sequence (DNA): TGTGCCAGCAGCCGGACTAGCGGGAGGGTTACGCAGTATTTT. It yields the protein CASSRTSGRVTQYF.

This clonotype was seen repeatedly, ten times or more. CDR3 loop: CASSESTRGTSTDTQYF. In DNA, the CDR3 is TGCGCCAGCAGTGAGTCGACTCGCGGGACCAGCACAGATACGCAGTATTTT. The genes are TRBV10-1 and TRBJ2-3, with TRBD2 as a possible D gene (6 bases). The CDR3 extends over 17 amino acids. Germline V gene lookup returns CDR1 WNHNN and CDR2 SYGVQD (reference sequence). The V gene lost 0 bases and the J gene lost 0 bases, with 13 bases spanning the gap.

This clonotype was recorded a few times. The rearrangement uses TRBV15 and TRBJ2-6; 8 bases are shared with TRBD1. Germline V lookup: CDR1 LNHNV, CDR2 YYDKDF (reference sequence). V was pared by 0 bases and J by 1 base, with 11 bases of the junction left unmatched. This CDR3 comprises 20 residues. This CDR3 reads CATSRDVTDRVKSGANVLTF. The CDR3 nucleotides read TGTGCCACCAGCAGAGACGTTACGGACAGGGTAAAATCTGGGGCCAACGTCCTGACTTTC.

The rearrangement uses TRBV20-1 and TRBJ1-1, with D possibly matching TRBD1 (6 bases). The germline V gene encodes CDR1 DFQATT and CDR2 SNEGSKA (reference sequence). V lost 2 bases to trimming and J lost 2 bases, with 18 bases between them. There are 16 residues in the CDR3. The CDR3, as DNA: TGCAGTGCTAGACGAGCCCCTACACAGGGAAACACTGAAGCTTTCTTT. Translating gives CSARRAPTQGNTEAFF.

In this sample, this clonotype turned up a few times. This chain joins TRBV5-1 and TRBJ2-7; no definite D call. The CDR3 contains 15 residues. V dropped 3 bases and J dropped 2 bases, with 15 bases sitting between them. Germline CDR1 SGHRS, CDR2 YFSETQ. CDR3 nucleotides: TGCGCCAGCAGCTCCGATGTCAGTAGCACCTACGAGCAGTACTTC. It encodes CASSSDVSSTYEQYF.

This clonotype was seen a handful of times. The chain combines TRBV7-2 with TRBJ1-6; D might be TRBD1 (5 bases). V was trimmed by 4 bases and J by 7 bases, leaving 8 bases between them. From germline, CDR1 is SGHTA and CDR2 FQGNSA. This CDR3 spans 13 amino acids. The CDR3 coding sequence is TGTGCCAGCAGCTCGAGACAGAATTCACCCCTCCACTTT. Translation gives CASSSRQNSPLHF.

The table lists this clonotype with many counts. J is TRBJ2-7 and V is TRBV12-3 or TRBV12-4; the D gene is possibly TRBD2 (6 bases). This CDR3 has 14 amino acids. V lost 4 bases and J lost 2, with 12 bases in between. The CDR3: CASSSGVLTYEQYF. CDR3 DNA sequence: TGTGCCAGCAGTTCGGGAGTTCTCACCTACGAGCAGTACTTC.

The chain couples TRBV27 to TRBJ2-1, with 8 bases lining up with TRBD2. Germline V gene data show CDR1 as MNHEY and CDR2 as SMNVEV (reference sequence). The CDR3 has 17 amino acids. V lost 5 bases, J lost 4 bases, and 13 bases stayed unmatched. CDR3: CASSPGLALNGYNEQFF. In nucleotides, the CDR3 is TGTGCCAGCAGTCCTGGACTAGCCTTAAATGGGTACAATGAGCAGTTCTTC.